The 16 T cell receptor beta chains in this list originate from one sample, sequenced in a study of blood T cells in healthy people across ages. A sample-barcoded 5' primer and a J-beta primer mix were used in a second PCR of about 6 to 12 cycles. TCRdb re-analysed the 5' RACE reads in MiXCR, keeping a single row per CDR3 protein. The sample lists about 770,000 distinct CDR3 sequences, around two fifths occurring once. Sequencing used blood. The receptors derive from a man aged 55 to 69 in good health.

This chain uses TRBV6-2 or TRBV6-3 with TRBJ1-2; no clear D. Germline V gene data show CDR1 as MNHEY and CDR2 as SVGEGT. This CDR3 has 13 amino acids. V was cut by 7 bases and J by 4 bases, with 13 bases left in between. In DNA form, the CDR3 reads TGTGCCAGCAAGAGGGATCAAACCTATGGCTACACCTTC. It specifies CASKRDQTYGYTF.

This clonotype occurred many times. A read error may be the cause here, since a much bigger clone is one base away. The chain recombines TRBV28 with TRBJ2-7, with TRBD2 matching over 8 bases. Per germline, CDR1 MDHEN and CDR2 SYDVKM. The CDR3 extends over 14 amino acids. Trimming at V came to 6 bases and at J to 7 bases, leaving 11 bases not matched to a gene. This CDR3 is CASRGLVGVHEQYF. The CDR3 nucleotides are TGTGCCAGCAGGGGACTAGTCGGAGTCCATGAGCAGTACTTC.

This chain uses TRBV20-1 with TRBJ2-1; TRBD2 matches 7 bases. V dropped 3 bases and J dropped 2; count of bases not matched to a gene: 1. The CDR3 spans 13 residues. Germline V gene sequence: CDR1 DFQATT, CDR2 SNEGSKA (reference sequence). In DNA, the CDR3 is TGCAGTGCTAGCCGGGGGGCCTACAATGAGCAGTTCTTC. Its protein is CSASRGAYNEQFF.

The DNA for the CDR3 is TGCAGTGCTAGAGATTGGTTGAATAGCAATCAGCCCCAGCATTTT. Amino acid sequence: CSARDWLNSNQPQHF. The gene calls are TRBV20-1 and TRBJ1-5; the D is unclear. Trimming removed 0 bases at V and 0 bases at J, with 9 bases between. CDR1 is DFQATT and CDR2 is SNEGSKA in the germline V gene (reference sequence). The CDR3 runs to 15 residues.

The chain carries TRBV29-1 and TRBJ1-2; possibly TRBD1 for D (5 bases). The germline CDR1 and CDR2 sequences are SQVTM and ANQGSEA. The CDR3 has 14 residues. V lost 8 bases, J lost 4 bases, and 20 bases lay in between. This CDR3 reads CSPLGGAKTYGYTF. The CDR3 nucleotides read TGCAGCCCCCTAGGTGGGGCTAAGACCTATGGCTACACCTTC.

This clonotype was found a few times. The chain uses TRBV3-1 and TRBJ1-2; D perhaps matches TRBD1 (5 bases). The CDR3 is 13 residues long. Germline lookup yields CDR1 LGHDT and CDR2 YNNKEL (reference sequence). Trimming took 1 base from V and 8 from J, leaving 11 bases between them. In DNA, the CDR3 is TGTGCCAGCAGCCAAGGGGGGAGCGCGGGCTACACCTTC. Amino acids: CASSQGGSAGYTF.

This clonotype has a handful of counts. The chain combines TRBV13 with TRBJ2-5; 8 bases align to TRBD1. CDR1 PRHDT and CDR2 FYEKMQ come from the germline V gene (reference sequence). V shed 1 base and J 3 bases; nucleotides not matched to a gene: 10. The CDR3 totals 17 residues. For the CDR3, the DNA is TGTGCCAGCAGCTTAGTTGGCGAGACGACAGGGGAAGAGACCCAGTACTTC. It codes for CASSLVGETTGEETQYF.

On this clonotype: A clone one base away is much larger, so this may be a read error. The CDR3 is CASSSLRRDRELYEQYF. The DNA for the CDR3 is TGTGCCAGCAGCTCCTTACGGCGGGACAGGGAACTCTACGAGCAGTACTTC. The chain is built from TRBV11-2 and TRBJ2-4, with 9 bases matching TRBD1. The J call may be mistaken, given a closer DNA end match to TRBJ2-7. The CDR3 has 17 amino acids. CDR1 and CDR2 (germline): SGHAT, FQNNGV.

This rearrangement joins TRBV6-2 or TRBV6-3 to TRBJ1-5; 7 nucleotides line up with TRBD1. V gave up 7 bases and J gave up 5 bases; unmatched junction bases: 11. Germline lookup yields CDR1 MNHEY and CDR2 SVGEGT. The CDR3 loop spans 15 amino acids. DNA for the CDR3: TGTGCCAGCAACCTACACAGGGGACGGGATCAGCCCCAGCATTTT. Translated, it gives CASNLHRGRDQPQHF.

The rearrangement joins TRBV7-9 to TRBJ2-3, with D possibly being TRBD1 (5 bases). Between the trimmed V and J ends, which lost 8 bases and 4 bases, there was a span of 16 bases. The V gene's germline CDR1 is SEHNR and CDR2 FQNEAQ (reference sequence). The CDR3 sequence is 14 residues long. The CDR3 sequence is CASLPWGRADTQYF. The CDR3 coding sequence is TGTGCCAGCCTCCCGTGGGGCCGGGCAGATACGCAGTATTTT.

The CDR3 bases are TGCGCCAGCAGCCATTCTGGGTACAGGGCAGGGCTTGCAACTAATGAAAAACTGTTTTTT. Translation gives CASSHSGYRAGLATNEKLFF. V gene TRBV4-1 combines with J gene TRBJ1-4; D is perhaps TRBD1 (6 bases). Trimming took off 3 bases at V and 0 bases at J, with 23 bases between the two ends. Germline CDR1 MGHRA, CDR2 YSYEKL. This CDR3 region has 20 residues.

J is TRBJ2-1 and V is TRBV6-6, with 9 bases identical to TRBD1. The length of the CDR3 is 13 residues. Trimming took 7 bases from V and 8 from J; bases not matched to a gene: 6. Per germline, CDR1 MNHNY and CDR2 SVGAGI (reference sequence). CDR3 in DNA: TGTGCCAGCAACGGACAGGGGATACATGAGCAGTTCTTC. Encoded protein: CASNGQGIHEQFF.

The chain recombines TRBV2 with TRBJ2-2; D is perhaps TRBD2 (6 bases). Germline assignment: CDR1 SNHLY and CDR2 FYNNEI. The V gene lost 6 bases and the J gene lost 3 bases, with 8 bases spanning the gap. The CDR3 totals 13 residues. The CDR3 region has the DNA TGTGCCAGCAGCGGGGGTTACACCGGGGAGCTGTTTTTT. It yields the protein CASSGGYTGELFF. Supplemented by reference TRBV2 and TRBJ2-2, the full variable domain reads EPEVTQTPSHQVTQMGQEVILRCVPISNHLYFYWYRQILGQKVEFLVSFYNNEISEKSEIFDDQFSVERPDGSNFTLKIRSTKLEDSAMYFCASSGGYTGELFFGEGSRLTVL.

The V and J genes are TRBV10-3 and TRBJ2-3; tentative D call: TRBD1 (6 bases). Trimming left V 7 bases short and J 2 bases short, with 16 bases between. The CDR3 loop spans 15 amino acids. Germline V gene lookup returns CDR1 ENHRY and CDR2 SYGVKD. CDR3 amino acids: CAINGGLTTTDTQYF. The DNA for the CDR3 is TGTGCCATCAATGGGGGCCTTACTACCACAGATACGCAGTATTTT.

The chain has TRBV28 and TRBJ1-5; TRBD1 might be the D (5 bases). CDR3 length: 15 amino acids. Trimming pared 3 bases from V and 4 bases from J, leaving 13 bases between. CDR1 is MDHEN and CDR2 is SYDVKM in the germline V gene. The CDR3 DNA reads TGTGCCAGCAGTTTGGCCGGGGGGGATAATCAGCCCCAGCATTTT. Residues: CASSLAGGDNQPQHF. Filled out from reference TRBV28 and TRBJ1-5, the complete variable domain reads DVKVTQSSRYLVKRTGEKVFLECVQDMDHENMFWYRQDPGLGLRLIYFSYDVKMKEKGDIPEGYSVSREKKERFSLILESASTNQTSMYLCASSLAGGDNQPQHFGDGTRLSIL.

The rearrangement joins TRBV7-6 to TRBJ2-7; 10 bases align to TRBD1. The CDR3 is 11 residues long. CDR1 and CDR2 from the germline V gene are SGHVS and FNYEAQ. CDR3 sequence reads: CVTGGPYEQYF. The CDR3 nucleotides read TGTGTGACAGGGGGCCCCTACGAGCAGTACTTC.